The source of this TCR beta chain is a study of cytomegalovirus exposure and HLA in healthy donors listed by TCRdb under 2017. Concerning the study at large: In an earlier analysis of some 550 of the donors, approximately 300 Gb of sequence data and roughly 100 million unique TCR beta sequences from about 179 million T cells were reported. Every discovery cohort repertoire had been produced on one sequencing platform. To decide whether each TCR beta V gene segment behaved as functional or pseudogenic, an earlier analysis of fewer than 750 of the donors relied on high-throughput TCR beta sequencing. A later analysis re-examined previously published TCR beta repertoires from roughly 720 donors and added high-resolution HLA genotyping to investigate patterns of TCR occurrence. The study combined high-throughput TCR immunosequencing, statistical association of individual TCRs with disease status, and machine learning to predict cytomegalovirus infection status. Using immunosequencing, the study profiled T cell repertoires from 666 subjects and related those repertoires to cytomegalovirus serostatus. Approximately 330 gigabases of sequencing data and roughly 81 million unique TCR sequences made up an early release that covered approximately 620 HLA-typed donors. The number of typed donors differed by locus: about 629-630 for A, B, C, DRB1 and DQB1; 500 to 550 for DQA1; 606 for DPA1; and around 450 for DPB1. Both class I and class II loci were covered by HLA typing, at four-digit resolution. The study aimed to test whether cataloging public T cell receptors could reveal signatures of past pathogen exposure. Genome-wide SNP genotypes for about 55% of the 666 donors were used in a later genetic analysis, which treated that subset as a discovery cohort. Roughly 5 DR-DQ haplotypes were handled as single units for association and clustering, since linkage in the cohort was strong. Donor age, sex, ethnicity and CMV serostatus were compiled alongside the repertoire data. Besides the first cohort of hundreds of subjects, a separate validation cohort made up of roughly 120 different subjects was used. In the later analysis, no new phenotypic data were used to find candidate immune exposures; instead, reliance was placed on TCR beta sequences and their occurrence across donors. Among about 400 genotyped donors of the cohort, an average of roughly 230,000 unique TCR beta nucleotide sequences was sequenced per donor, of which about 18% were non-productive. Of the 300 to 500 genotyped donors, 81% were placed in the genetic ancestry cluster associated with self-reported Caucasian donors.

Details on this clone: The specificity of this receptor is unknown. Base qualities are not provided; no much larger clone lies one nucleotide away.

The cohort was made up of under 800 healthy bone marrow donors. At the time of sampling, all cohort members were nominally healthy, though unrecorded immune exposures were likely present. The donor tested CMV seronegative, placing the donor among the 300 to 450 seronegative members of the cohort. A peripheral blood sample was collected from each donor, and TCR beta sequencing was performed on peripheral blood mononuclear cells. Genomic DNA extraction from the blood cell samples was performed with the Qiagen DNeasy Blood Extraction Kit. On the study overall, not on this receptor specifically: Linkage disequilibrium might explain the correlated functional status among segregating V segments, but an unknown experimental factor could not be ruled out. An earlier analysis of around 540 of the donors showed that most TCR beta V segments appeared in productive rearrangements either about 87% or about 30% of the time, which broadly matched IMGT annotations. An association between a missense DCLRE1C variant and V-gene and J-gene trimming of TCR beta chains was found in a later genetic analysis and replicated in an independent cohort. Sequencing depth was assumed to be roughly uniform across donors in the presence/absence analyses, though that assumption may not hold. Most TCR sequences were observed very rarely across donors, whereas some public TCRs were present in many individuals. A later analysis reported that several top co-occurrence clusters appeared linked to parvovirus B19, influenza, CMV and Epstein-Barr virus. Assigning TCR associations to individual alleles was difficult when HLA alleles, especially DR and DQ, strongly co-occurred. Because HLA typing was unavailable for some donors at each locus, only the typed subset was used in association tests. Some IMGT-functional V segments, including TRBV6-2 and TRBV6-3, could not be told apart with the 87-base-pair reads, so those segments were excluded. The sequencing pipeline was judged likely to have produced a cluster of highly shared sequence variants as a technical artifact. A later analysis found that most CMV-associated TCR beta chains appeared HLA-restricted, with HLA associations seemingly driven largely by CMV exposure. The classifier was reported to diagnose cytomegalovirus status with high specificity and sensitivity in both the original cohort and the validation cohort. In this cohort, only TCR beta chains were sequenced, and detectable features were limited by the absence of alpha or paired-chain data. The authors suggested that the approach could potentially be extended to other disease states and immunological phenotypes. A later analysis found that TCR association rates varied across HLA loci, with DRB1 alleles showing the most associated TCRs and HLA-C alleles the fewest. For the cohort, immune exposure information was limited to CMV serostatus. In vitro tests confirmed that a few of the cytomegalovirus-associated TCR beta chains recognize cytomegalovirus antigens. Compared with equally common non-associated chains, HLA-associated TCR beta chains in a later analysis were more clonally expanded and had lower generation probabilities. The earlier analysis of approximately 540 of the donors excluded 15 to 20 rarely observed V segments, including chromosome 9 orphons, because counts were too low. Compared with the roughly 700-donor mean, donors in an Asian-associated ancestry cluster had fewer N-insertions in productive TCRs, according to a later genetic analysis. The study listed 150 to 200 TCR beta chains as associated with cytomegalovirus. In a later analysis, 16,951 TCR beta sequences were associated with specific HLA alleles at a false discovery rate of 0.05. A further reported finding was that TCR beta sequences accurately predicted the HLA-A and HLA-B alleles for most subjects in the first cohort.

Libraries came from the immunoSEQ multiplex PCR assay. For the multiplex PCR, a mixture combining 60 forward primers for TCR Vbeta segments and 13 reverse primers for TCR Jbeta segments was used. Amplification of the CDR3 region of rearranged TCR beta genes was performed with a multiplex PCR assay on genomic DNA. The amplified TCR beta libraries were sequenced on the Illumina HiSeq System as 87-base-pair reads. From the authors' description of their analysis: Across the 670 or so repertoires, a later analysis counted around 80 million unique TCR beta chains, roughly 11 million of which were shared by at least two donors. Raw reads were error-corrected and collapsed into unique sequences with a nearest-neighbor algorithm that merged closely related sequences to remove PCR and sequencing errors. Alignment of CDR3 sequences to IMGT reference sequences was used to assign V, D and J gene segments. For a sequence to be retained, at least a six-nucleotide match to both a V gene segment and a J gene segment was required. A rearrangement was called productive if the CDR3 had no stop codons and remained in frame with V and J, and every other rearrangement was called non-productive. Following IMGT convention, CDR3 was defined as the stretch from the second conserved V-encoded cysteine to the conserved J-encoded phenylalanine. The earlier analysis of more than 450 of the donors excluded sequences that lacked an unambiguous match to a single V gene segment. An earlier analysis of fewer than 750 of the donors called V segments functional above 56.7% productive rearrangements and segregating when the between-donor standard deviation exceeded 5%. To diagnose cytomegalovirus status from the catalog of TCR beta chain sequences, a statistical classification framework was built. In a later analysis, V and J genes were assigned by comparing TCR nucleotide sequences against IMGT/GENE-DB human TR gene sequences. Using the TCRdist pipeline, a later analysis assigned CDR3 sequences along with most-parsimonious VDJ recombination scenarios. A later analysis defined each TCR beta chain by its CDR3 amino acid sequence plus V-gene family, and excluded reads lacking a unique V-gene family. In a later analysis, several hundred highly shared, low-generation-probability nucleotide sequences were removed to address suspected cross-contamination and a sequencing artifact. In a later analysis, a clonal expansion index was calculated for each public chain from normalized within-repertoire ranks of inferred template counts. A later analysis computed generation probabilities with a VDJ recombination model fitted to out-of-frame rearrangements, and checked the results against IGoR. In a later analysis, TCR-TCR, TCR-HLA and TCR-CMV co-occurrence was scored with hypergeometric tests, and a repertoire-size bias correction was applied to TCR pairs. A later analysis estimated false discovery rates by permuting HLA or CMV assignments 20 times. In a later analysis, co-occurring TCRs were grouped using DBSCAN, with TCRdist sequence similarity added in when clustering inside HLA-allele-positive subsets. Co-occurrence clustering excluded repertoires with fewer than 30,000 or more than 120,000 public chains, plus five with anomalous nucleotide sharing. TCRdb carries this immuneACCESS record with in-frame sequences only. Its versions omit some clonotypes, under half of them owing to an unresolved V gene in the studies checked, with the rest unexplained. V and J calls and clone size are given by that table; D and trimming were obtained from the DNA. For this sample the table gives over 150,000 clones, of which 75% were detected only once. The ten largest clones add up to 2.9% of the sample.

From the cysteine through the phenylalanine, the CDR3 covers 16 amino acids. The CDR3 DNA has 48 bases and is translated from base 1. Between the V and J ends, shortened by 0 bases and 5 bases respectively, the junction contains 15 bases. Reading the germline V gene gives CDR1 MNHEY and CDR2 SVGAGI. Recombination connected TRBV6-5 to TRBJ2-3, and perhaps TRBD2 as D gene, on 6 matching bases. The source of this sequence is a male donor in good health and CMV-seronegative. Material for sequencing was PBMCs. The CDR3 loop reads CASSYSGRGLGDTQYF. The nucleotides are TGTGCCAGCAGTTACTCGGGGCGGGGTCTTGGAGATACGCAGTATTTT.